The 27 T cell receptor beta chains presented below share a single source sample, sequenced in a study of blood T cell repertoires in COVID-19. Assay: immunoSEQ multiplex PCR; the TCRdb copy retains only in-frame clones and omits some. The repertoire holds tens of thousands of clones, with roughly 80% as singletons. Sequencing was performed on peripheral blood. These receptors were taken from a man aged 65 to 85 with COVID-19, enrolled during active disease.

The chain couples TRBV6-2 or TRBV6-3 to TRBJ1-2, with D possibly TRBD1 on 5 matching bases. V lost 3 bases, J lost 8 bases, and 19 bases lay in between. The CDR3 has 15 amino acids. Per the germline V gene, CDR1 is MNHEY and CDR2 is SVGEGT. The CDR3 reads CASSYTRVSSSGYTF. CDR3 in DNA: TGTGCCAGCAGTTATACCAGGGTATCCTCGAGCGGCTACACCTTC.

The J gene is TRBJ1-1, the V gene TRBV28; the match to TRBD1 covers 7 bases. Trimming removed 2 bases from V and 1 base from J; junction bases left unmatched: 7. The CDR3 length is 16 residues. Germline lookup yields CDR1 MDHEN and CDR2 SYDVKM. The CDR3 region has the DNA TGTGCCAGCAGTTTAAATAGGGGGCCGACGAACACTGAAGCTTTCTTT. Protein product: CASSLNRGPTNTEAFF.

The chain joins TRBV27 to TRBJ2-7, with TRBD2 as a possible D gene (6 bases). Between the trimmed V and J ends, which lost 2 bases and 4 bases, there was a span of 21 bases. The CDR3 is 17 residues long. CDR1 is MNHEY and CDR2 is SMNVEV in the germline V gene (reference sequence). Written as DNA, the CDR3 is TGTGCCAGCAGTTTAACTCCCTTTGTGGCGGGGAGTTACGAGCAGTACTTC. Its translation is CASSLTPFVAGSYEQYF.

The CDR3 coding sequence is TGCGCCAGCAGCCAAGATAGTGACAGGCGGCATGAAAAACTGTTTTTT. Protein: CASSQDSDRRHEKLFF. The V gene is TRBV4-3, the J gene TRBJ1-4, with TRBD1 as a possible D gene (6 bases). This CDR3 has 16 residues. V was cut by 0 bases and J by 6 bases, with 14 bases left in between. CDR1 is LGHNA and CDR2 is YSLEER in the germline V gene.

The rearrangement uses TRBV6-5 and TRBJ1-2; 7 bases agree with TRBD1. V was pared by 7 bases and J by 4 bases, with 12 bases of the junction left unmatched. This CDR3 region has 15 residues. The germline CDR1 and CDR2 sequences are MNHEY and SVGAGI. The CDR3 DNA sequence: TGTGCCAGCACCAAACAGGGGAGCGCTCTCTATGGCTACACCTTC. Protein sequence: CASTKQGSALYGYTF.

CDR3 nucleotide sequence: TGTGCCACCTCCGAAGGGACAGGGGAAAACATTCAGTACTTC. Translation: CATSEGTGENIQYF. The rearrangement links TRBV6-5 to TRBJ2-4, with 10 bases identical to TRBD1. The trim removed 10 bases at V and 5 bases at J, leaving 8 bases unmatched. This CDR3 spans 14 amino acids. CDR1 is MNHEY and CDR2 is SVGAGI in the germline V gene.

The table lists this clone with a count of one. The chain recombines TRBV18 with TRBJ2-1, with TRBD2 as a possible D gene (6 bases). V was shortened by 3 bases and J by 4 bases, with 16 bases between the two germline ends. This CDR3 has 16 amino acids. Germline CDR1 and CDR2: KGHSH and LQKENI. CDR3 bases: TGTGCCAGCTCACCCGCCGGAGGGGTTCGGTACAATGAGCAGTTCTTC. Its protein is CASSPAGGVRYNEQFF. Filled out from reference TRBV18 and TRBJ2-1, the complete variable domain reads NAGVMQNPRHLVRRRGQEARLRCSPMKGHSHVYWYRQLPEEGLKFMVYLQKENIIDESGMPKERFSAEFPKEGPSILRIQQVVRGDSAAYFCASSPAGGVRYNEQFFGPGTRLTVL.

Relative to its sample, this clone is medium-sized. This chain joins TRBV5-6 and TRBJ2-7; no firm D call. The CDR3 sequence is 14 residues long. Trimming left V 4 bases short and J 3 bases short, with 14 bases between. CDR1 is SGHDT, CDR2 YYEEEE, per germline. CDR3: CASSLTERLYEQYF. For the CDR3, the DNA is TGTGCCAGCAGCCTGACTGAAAGGCTCTACGAGCAGTACTTC.

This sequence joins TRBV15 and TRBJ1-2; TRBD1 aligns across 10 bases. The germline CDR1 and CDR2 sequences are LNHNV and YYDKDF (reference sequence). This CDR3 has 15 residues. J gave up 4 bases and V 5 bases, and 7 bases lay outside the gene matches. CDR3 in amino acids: CATSPRQGAIYGYTF. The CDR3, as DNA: TGTGCCACCAGCCCGCGACAGGGGGCGATCTATGGCTACACCTTC.

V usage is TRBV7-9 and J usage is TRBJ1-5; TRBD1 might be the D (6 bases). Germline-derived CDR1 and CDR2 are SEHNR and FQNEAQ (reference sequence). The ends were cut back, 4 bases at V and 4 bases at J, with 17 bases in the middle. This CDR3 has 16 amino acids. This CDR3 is CASSSGWTEPNQPQHF. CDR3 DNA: TGTGCCAGCAGCTCGGGGTGGACAGAGCCTAATCAGCCCCAGCATTTT.

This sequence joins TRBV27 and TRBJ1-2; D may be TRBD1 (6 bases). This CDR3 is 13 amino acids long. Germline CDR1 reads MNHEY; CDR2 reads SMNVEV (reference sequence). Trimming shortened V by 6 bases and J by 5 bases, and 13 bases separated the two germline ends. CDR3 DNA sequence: TGTGCCAGCAGCAAAGGGGGTGGGTATGGCTACACCTTC. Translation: CASSKGGGYGYTF.

CDR3 nucleotide sequence: TGTGCCAGCAGCTTAGAGGCAGGCACCTACGAGCAGTACTTC. This sequence encodes CASSLEAGTYEQYF. This chain links TRBV11-2 with TRBJ2-7; no clear D gene. From germline, CDR1 is SGHAT and CDR2 FQNNGV. The CDR3 totals 14 residues. Trimming cost V 0 bases and J 2 bases, with 8 bases left between them.

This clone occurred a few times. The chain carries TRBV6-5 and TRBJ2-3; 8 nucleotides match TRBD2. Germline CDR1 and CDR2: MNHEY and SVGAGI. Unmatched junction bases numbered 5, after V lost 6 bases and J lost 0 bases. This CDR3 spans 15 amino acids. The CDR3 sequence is CASRTSVSSTDTQYF. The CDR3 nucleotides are TGTGCCAGCAGGACTAGCGTCTCTAGCACAGATACGCAGTATTTT.

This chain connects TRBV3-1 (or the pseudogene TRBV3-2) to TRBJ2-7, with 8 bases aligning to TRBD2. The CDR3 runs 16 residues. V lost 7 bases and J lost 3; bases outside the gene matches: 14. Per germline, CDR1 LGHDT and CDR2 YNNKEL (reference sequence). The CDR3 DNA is TGTGCCAGCACTCCCCACCTCGGGGGGGAGGGCTACGAGCAGTACTTC. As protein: CASTPHLGGEGYEQYF.

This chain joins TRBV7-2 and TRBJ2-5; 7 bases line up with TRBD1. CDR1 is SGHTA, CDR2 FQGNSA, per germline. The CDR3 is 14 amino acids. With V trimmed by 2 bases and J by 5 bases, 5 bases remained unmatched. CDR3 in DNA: TGTGCCAGCAGCTTATTTCCGGGACAGGAGACCCAGTACTTC. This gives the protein CASSLFPGQETQYF.

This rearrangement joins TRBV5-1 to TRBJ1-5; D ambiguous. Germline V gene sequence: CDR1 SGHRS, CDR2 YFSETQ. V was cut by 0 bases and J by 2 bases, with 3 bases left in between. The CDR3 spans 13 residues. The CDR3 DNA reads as TGCGCCAGCAGCTTGGAGCGCAATCAGCCCCAGCATTTT. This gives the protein CASSLERNQPQHF.

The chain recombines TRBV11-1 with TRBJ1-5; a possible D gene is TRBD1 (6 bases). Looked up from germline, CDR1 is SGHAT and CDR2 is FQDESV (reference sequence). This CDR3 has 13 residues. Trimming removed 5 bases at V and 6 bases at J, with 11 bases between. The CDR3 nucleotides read TGTGCCAGCAGCGTGGGGGCGGGTCAGCCCCAGCATTTT. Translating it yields CASSVGAGQPQHF.

CDR3 protein: CASSLVTGGYEQYF. In nucleotides, the CDR3 is TGTGCCAGCAGCTTAGTCACCGGGGGCTACGAGCAGTACTTC. The rearrangement joins TRBV7-2 to TRBJ2-7, with D maybe TRBD2 (6 bases). V was shortened by 1 base and J by 3 bases, with 10 bases between the two germline ends. Germline CDR1 reads SGHTA; CDR2 reads FQGNSA. This CDR3 comprises 14 residues. Based on the CDR3 plus reference TRBV7-2 and TRBJ2-7, the full variable domain is GAGVSQSPSNKVTEKGKDVELRCDPISGHTALYWYRQSLGQGLEFLIYFQGNSAPDKSGLPSDRFSAERTGGSVSTLTIQRTQQEDSAVYLCASSLVTGGYEQYFGPGTRLTVT.

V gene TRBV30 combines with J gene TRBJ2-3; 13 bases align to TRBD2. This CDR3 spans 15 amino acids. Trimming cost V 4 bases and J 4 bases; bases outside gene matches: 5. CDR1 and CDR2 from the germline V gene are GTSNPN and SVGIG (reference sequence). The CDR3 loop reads CAWTLAGGSADTQYF. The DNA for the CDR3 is TGTGCCTGGACACTAGCGGGAGGGTCAGCAGATACGCAGTATTTT. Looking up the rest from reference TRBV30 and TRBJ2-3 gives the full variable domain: SQTIHQWPATLVQPVGSPLSLECTVEGTSNPNLYWYRQAAGRGLQLLFYSVGIGQISSEVPQNLSASRPQDRQFILSSKKLLLSDSGFYLCAWTLAGGSADTQYFGPGTRLTVL.

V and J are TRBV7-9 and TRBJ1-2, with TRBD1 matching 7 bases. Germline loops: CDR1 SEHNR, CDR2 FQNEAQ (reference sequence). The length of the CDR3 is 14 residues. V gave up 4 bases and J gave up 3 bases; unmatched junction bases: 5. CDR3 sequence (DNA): TGTGCCAGCAGCTCACAGGGGAACCACTATGGCTACACCTTC. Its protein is CASSSQGNHYGYTF.

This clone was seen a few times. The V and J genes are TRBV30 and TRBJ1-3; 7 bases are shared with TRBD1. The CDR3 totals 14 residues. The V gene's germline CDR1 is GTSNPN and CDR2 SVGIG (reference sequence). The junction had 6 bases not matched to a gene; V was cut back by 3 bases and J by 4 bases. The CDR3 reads CAWSSGTVGNTIYF. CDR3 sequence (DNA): TGTGCCTGGAGCTCCGGGACAGTAGGAAACACCATATATTTT.

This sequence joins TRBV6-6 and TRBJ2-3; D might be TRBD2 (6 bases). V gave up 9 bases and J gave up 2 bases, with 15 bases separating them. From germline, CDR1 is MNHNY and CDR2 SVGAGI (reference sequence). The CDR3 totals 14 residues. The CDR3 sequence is CASGRGLITDTQYF. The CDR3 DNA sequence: TGTGCCAGTGGGCGGGGTCTAATCACAGATACGCAGTATTTT.

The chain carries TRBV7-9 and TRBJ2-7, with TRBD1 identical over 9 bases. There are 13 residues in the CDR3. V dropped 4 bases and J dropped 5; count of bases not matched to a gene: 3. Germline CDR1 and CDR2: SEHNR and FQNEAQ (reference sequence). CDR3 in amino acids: CASSWGTGNEQYF. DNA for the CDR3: TGTGCCAGCAGCTGGGGGACAGGGAACGAGCAGTACTTC.

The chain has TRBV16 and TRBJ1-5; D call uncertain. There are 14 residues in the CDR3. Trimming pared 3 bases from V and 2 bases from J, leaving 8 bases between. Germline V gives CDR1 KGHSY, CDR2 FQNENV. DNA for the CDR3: TGTGCCAGCAGCCAGACAATAGGCAATCAGCCCCAGCATTTT. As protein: CASSQTIGNQPQHF.

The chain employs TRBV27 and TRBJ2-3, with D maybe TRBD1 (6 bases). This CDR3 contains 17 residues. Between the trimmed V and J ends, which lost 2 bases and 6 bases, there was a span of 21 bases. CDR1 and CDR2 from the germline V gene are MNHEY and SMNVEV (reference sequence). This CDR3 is CASSLRGQSVLGDTQYF. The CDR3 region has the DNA TGTGCCAGCAGTTTACGTGGACAGAGTGTCCTAGGGGATACGCAGTATTTT.

The CDR3 DNA sequence: TGTGCCAGCAGCGTTCTTCCATCTAGCTCTGGAAACACCATATATTTT. Its protein product is CASSVLPSSSGNTIYF. The chain recombines TRBV9 with TRBJ1-3; D call uncertain. This CDR3 contains 16 residues. Germline values: CDR1 SGDLS, CDR2 YYNGEE. V shed 2 bases and J shed 0 bases, with 12 bases lying between them.

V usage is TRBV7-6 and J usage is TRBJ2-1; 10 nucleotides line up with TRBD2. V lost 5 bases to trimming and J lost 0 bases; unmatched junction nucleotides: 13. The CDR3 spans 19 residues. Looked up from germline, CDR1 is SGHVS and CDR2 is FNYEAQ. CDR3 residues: CASSRTSGGVLGSYNEQFF. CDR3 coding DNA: TGTGCCAGCAGCCGGACTAGCGGTGGTGTTCTTGGCTCCTACAATGAGCAGTTCTTC.